This entry lists 7 T cell receptor beta chains sequenced from one sample in a study of blood T cells in healthy people across ages. Combining a sample-barcoded 5' primer with a J-beta primer mix, a second PCR ran for about 7 to 12 cycles. One entry per CDR3 protein, called by TCRdb with MiXCR from the 5' RACE reads. The sample records approximately 960,000 distinct CDR3 sequences, roughly 29% being singletons. A further study also used this sample, focusing on T cells of mothers and their children.

Sequenced: blood. These receptors were obtained from a middle-aged woman in good health.

A note on this clonotype: A much larger clone sits a single nucleotide away, making a read error possible. The V call is TRBV18, the J call TRBJ2-7; D not resolved. This CDR3 is built from 12 residues. Deletions cut 2 bases from V and 7 bases from J, with 9 bases between. Germline assignment: CDR1 KGHSH and CDR2 LQKENI. DNA of the CDR3: TGTGCCAGCTCACCAACCTTACTTGAGCAGTACTTC. Protein product: CASSPTLLEQYF.

This clonotype was seen more than once but under ten times. The chain uses TRBV7-9 and TRBJ2-5; TRBD2 matches 10 bases. The assigned J gene may be wrong: the sequence end matches TRBJ2-7 better. This CDR3 comprises 16 residues. Germline CDR1 and CDR2: SEHNR and FQNEAQ (reference sequence). CDR3 DNA: TGTGCCAGCAGCTCCAGCGGGGGGGCCCTTTTCGACGAGCAGTACTTC. Its protein is CASSSSGGALFDEQYF.

This clonotype was seen only a few times. The rearrangement links TRBV20-1 to TRBJ2-1; D is undetermined. The CDR3 covers 15 residues. Between the trimmed V and J ends, which lost 3 bases and 4 bases, there was a span of 16 bases. From germline, CDR1 is DFQATT and CDR2 SNEGSKA (reference sequence). CDR3 loop: CSASEPNRLYNEQFF. DNA for the CDR3: TGCAGTGCTAGTGAGCCAAACCGCTTATACAATGAGCAGTTCTTC.

This clonotype was counted only a few times. The V gene is TRBV4-1, the J gene TRBJ2-7; 12 nucleotides line up with TRBD1. Germline values: CDR1 MGHRA, CDR2 YSYEKL. The junction had 11 bases not matched to a gene; V was cut back by 5 bases and J by 3 bases. CDR3 length equals 17 residues. The CDR3 protein is CASSTKSGTGGFYEQYF. CDR3 DNA: TGCGCCAGCAGCACCAAGTCCGGGACAGGGGGCTTCTACGAGCAGTACTTC.

This clonotype was seen more than once but under ten times. This rearrangement joins TRBV7-2 to TRBJ1-1; no firm D call. Germline CDR1 is SGHTA and CDR2 is FQGNSA. The CDR3 runs 15 residues. Trimming removed 5 bases from V and 0 bases from J, with 13 bases in between. CDR3 residues: CASSPNPTVNTEAFF. The DNA for the CDR3 is TGTGCCAGCAGCCCTAACCCTACAGTGAACACTGAAGCTTTCTTT.

This clonotype was detected only a few times. This sequence joins TRBV18 and TRBJ2-5; D possibly matches TRBD1 or TRBD2 (6 bases each). Per the germline V gene, CDR1 is KGHSH and CDR2 is LQKENI. The CDR3 covers 13 residues. Deletions cut 2 bases from V and 6 bases from J, with 10 bases between. Written as DNA, the CDR3 is TGTGCCAGCTCACCAACGGGGGCGAAGACCCAGTACTTC. Its protein is CASSPTGAKTQYF.

About this clonotype: An end of the junction does not agree with germline; a read error may underlie this. The chain links TRBV5-1 to TRBJ1-6, with D hard to call. Per germline, CDR1 SGHRS and CDR2 YFSETQ. There are 15 residues in the CDR3. CDR3 in DNA: TGCGCCAGCAGCTTGGATTTGTCGACGGCTTCACCCCACCACTTT. It yields the protein CASSLDLSTASPHHF.